The present entry profiles one T cell receptor beta chain with its context. This specimen comes from a study of identical twins. CDR3 size: 15 residues. TCRdb analysed the 5' RACE reads with MiXCR anew, one entry per CDR3 protein. The table includes about 470,000 distinct CDR3 sequences, approximately 25% detected once. The sample was also reused in another study, on T cells expressing NK-cell markers. That source adds: Repertoires of TCR beta were obtained from T cells sorted as CD3+CD56+NKG2C+, CD3+CD56+NKG2C- and CD3+CD56-NKG2C+.

This sequence was found in a woman under 30 in good health. The chain couples TRBV21-1 to TRBJ2-5. TRBV21-1 is marked as a pseudogene. The sequencing sample was made of CD4+ T cells sorted from blood. The chain's CDR3 is CASSKGMKAQETQYF. CDR3 DNA sequence: TGTGCCAGCAGCAAAGGTATGAAGGCTCAAGAGACCCAGTACTTC.